Presented here are 10 T cell receptor beta chains from one specimen sequenced in a study of synovial regulatory T cells in juvenile arthritis. Assay used: immunoSEQ multiplex PCR; TCRdb lists only in-frame clones, some missing. There are approximately 6,400 clones in the sample, with 0.5% to 0.65% held by the top ten. The source material was Treg cells from blood. Subset reported: remaining (HLA-DR-negative) circulating blood Treg cells. All receptors derive from a donor aged 2-30 years with juvenile idiopathic arthritis.

The J gene is TRBJ1-1, the V gene TRBV18; TCRdb designates TRBD1, a call that cannot be tested without DNA. CDR1 is KGHSH and CDR2 is LQKENI in the germline V gene. The CDR3 has 15 amino acids. No DNA is recorded. The CDR3 here is CASSDKQGMGTEAFF.

The chain links TRBV5-1 to TRBJ1-1. This CDR3 has 13 residues. No coding sequence is recorded. Germline loops: CDR1 SGHRS, CDR2 YFSETQ. The CDR3 loop is CASSFFVWTEAFF.

The chain combines TRBV6-5 with TRBJ2-7; TCRdb picks TRBD1, but there is no DNA to check that call. The CDR3 loop spans 13 amino acids. No DNA is given. Germline V CDR1 and CDR2: MNHEY, SVGAGI. CDR3 region: CASSSQGWYEQYF.

By frequency, this clone registers medium-sized (0.01 to 0.1%). V usage is TRBV4-1 and J usage is TRBJ1-2. CDR1 MGHRA and CDR2 YSYEKL come from the germline V gene. This CDR3 has 15 residues. No DNA is listed. CDR3 sequence reads: CASSQPIRGGYGYTF.

V gene TRBV9 combines with J gene TRBJ2-2; no DNA is available, so the TRBD1 call from TCRdb remains unchecked. The CDR3 length is 16 residues. DNA was not recorded. Germline-derived CDR1 and CDR2 are SGDLS and YYNGEE. The CDR3 sequence: CASSVRGDRSTGELFF. Drawing the rest from reference TRBV9 and TRBJ2-2, the complete variable domain is DSGVTQTPKHLITATGQRVTLRCSPRSGDLSVYWYQQSLDQGLQFLIQYYNGEERAKGNILERFSAQQFPDLHSELNLSSLELGDSALYFCASSVRGDRSTGELFFGEGSRLTVL.

Frequency places this clone as medium-sized. The CDR3 sequence: CASSESEGGKYNEQFF. This chain joins TRBV6-1 and TRBJ2-1; TCRdb names TRBD1, which stays unverified in the absence of DNA. The CDR3 loop spans 16 amino acids. There is no recorded DNA. Germline V gene data show CDR1 as MNHNS and CDR2 as SASEGT.

This sequence joins TRBV5-4 and TRBJ1-2. This CDR3 is 12 amino acids long. No nucleotide data were recorded. Germline V gives CDR1 SGHNT, CDR2 YYREEE (reference sequence). This chain's CDR3 is CASSYGLYGYTF.

CDR3 protein: CAIRSRMGDEQFF. The J gene is TRBJ2-1, the V gene TRBV10-3. Germline lookup yields CDR1 ENHRY and CDR2 SYGVKD. The CDR3 totals 13 residues. A DNA sequence was not provided.

The V gene is TRBV10-3, the J gene TRBJ2-7; lacking DNA, the TRBD1 call made by TCRdb goes unchecked. Germline values: CDR1 ENHRY, CDR2 SYGVKD. The CDR3 extends over 13 amino acids. The coding DNA is unavailable. CDR3: CAIRPGQTYEQYF.

The gene calls are TRBV6-5 and TRBJ1-2; with no DNA, the TCRdb D assignment of TRBD1 cannot be verified. The CDR3 runs 15 residues. Only the protein is available. Germline V CDR1 and CDR2: MNHEY, SVGAGI. This CDR3 is CASSYDAGFGYGYTF.